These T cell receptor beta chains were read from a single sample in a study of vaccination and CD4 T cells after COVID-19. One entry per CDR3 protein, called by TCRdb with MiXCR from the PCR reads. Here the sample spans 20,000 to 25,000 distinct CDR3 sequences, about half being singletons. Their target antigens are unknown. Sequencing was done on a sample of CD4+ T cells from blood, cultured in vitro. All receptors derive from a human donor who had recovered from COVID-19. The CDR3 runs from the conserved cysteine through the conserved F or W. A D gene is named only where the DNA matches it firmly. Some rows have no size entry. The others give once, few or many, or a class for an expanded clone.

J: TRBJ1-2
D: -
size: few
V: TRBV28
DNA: TGTGCCAGCAGCGAGGGTAACTATGGCTACACCTTC
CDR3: CASSEGNYGYTF

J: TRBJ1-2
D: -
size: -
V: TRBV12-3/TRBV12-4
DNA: TGTGCCAGCAGCCATTTGCTTGGGGACTATGGCTACACCTTC
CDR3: CASSHLLGDYGYTF

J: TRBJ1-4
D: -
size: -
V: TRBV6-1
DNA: TGTGCCAGCAGGGCCGGGACAAACGAAAAACTGTTTTTT
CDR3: CASRAGTNEKLFF

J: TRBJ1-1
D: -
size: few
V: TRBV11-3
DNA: TGTGCCAGCAGCTTGGGAGGGACTTTCCTCGGGAACACTGAAGCTTTCTTT
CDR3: CASSLGGTFLGNTEAFF

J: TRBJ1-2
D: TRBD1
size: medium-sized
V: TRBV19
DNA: TGTGCCAGTGGGGGGACAGGGGGTGATGGCTACACCTTC
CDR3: CASGGTGGDGYTF

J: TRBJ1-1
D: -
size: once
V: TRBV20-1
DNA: TGCAGTGCTAGAGATACGGCAGCCCATGAAGCTTTCTTT
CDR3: CSARDTAAHEAFF

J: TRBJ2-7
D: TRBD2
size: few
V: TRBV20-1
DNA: TGCAGTGCTCAGAAGGCCCTAGCGGGAGCCTACGAGCAGTACTTC
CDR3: CSAQKALAGAYEQYF

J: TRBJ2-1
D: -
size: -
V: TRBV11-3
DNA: TGTGCCAGCAGCTTAGGCCCCTACAATGAGCAGTTCTTC
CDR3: CASSLGPYNEQFF

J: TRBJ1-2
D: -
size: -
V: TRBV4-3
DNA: TGCGCCAGCAGCCAAGAGGGCAGGGGATATGGCTACACCTTC
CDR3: CASSQEGRGYGYTF

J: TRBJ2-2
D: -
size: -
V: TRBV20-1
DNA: TGCAGTGCTAGAGATCCTAGCAGGACCGGGGAGCTGTTTTTT
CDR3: CSARDPSRTGELFF

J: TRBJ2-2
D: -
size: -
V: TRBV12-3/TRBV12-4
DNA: TGTGCCAGCACCCCGGGAATTTCGGAGCTGTTTTTT
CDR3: CASTPGISELFF

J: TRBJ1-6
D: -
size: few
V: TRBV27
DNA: TGTGCCAGCAACGTCGTCTTTTCGAATTCACCCCTCCACTTT
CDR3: CASNVVFSNSPLHF

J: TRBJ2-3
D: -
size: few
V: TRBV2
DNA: TGTGCCAGCAGGGTAATGGAAGATACGCAGTATTTT
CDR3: CASRVMEDTQYF

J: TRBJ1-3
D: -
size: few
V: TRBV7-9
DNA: TGTGCCAGCAGCTTGTATGGGGGGGGAAACACCATATATTTT
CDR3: CASSLYGGGNTIYF

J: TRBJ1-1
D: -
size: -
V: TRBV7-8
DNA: TGTGCCGGCAGCTTAAGGGGAGGCAGGAGGGCTGAAGCTTTCTTT
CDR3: CAGSLRGGRRAEAFF

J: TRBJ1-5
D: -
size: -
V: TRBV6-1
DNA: TGTGCCAGCAGTGAAGGGGTCGTTGGGGTTGGCAATCAGCCCCAGCATTTT
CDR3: CASSEGVVGVGNQPQHF

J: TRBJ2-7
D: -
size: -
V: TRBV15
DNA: TGTGCCACCAGCAGAGAGAACCCAAGGCAGTACTTC
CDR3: CATSRENPRQYF

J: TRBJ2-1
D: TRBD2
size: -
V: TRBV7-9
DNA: TGTGCCAGCAGCTTAGGCGGGAGCATCTACAATGAGCAGTTCTTC
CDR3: CASSLGGSIYNEQFF

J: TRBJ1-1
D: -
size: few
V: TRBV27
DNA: TGCGCCTCTCGAACAGGGCTGACTGAAGCTTTCTTT
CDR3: CASRTGLTEAFF

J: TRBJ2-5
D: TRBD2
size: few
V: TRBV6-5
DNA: TGTGCCGGAAGTTTACTAGGGCGGAGCGGGACGGGGCAAGAGACCCAGTACTTC
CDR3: CAGSLLGRSGTGQETQYF

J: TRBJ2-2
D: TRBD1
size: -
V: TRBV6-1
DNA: TGTGCCAGCAGTAGACAGGGAAACGGGGAGCTGTTTTTT
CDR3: CASSRQGNGELFF

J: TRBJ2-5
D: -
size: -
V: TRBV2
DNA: TGTGCCAGCAGAGAGCGTGGGGGGCGGGAGACCCAGTACTTC
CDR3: CASRERGGRETQYF

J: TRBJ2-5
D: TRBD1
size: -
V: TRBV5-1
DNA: TGCGCCAGCAAATGGACAGGGGATCAAGAGACCCAGTACTTC
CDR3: CASKWTGDQETQYF